The rows below give T cell receptor beta chains drawn from one sample of a study of blood T cell repertoires in COVID-19. Here immunoSEQ multiplex PCR was the method, and the copy in TCRdb shows in-frame clones only, minus some. The top ten hold roughly 8.3% of the sample, which has 540,000 or so clones, 85% to 90% seen once. Source material: peripheral blood. These receptors originate from a woman in her fifties or sixties with COVID-19, enrolled during active disease. CDR3s include the opening cysteine and the closing phenylalanine or tryptophan. A D gene is named only where the DNA matches it firmly. Where a row states a size, it is once, few, many or the class of an expanded clone; other rows omit it.

>TRBV29-1|TRBD1|TRBJ1-1|.
TGCAGCGCCACGACAGGGGAAGCTTTCTTT
CSATTGEAFF
>TRBV18|.|TRBJ2-1|.
TGTGCCAGCTCACTCCCGGCGGGGAAGTTTAATGAGCAGTTCTTC
CASSLPAGKFNEQFF
>TRBV21-1|.|TRBJ2-7|.
TGTGCCAGCAGGACTAGCGGGGGGGCCTACGAGCAGTACTTC
CASRTSGGAYEQYF
>TRBV24-1|.|TRBJ1-6|few
TGTGCCACCAGTGATCTGAATTCACCCCTCCACTTT
CATSDLNSPLHF
>TRBV4-1|.|TRBJ1-5|.
TGCGCCAGCAGCCAACAGGGGCGAGGGAAGGGCAATCAGCCCCAGCATTTT
CASSQQGRGKGNQPQHF
>TRBV2|.|TRBJ2-6|.
TGTGCCAGCAGTGACCTGTTGGGGGCCAACGTCCTGACTTTC
CASSDLLGANVLTF
>TRBV6-5|.|TRBJ2-3|.
TGTGCCAGCGTAGGTACGGGGGGCTCAGATACGCAGTATTTT
CASVGTGGSDTQYF
>TRBV25-1|TRBD1|TRBJ2-3|.
TGTGCCAGCAGTGACCCTGGACAGGGAACAGATACGCAGTATTTT
CASSDPGQGTDTQYF
>TRBV29-1|.|TRBJ1-2|.
TGCAGCGTTGGCGGTGACTATGGCTACACCTTC
CSVGGDYGYTF
>TRBV9|.|TRBJ2-6|once
TGTGCCAGCAGCGTAGATAGCTTCTCTGGGGCCAACGTCCTGACTTTC
CASSVDSFSGANVLTF
>TRBV18|.|TRBJ1-5|few
TGTGCCAGCTCCGCCGACAGGAATAGCAATCAGCCCCAGCATTTT
CASSADRNSNQPQHF
>TRBV10-1|TRBD1|TRBJ2-3|.
TGCGCCAGCAGTGAGTCAGGGACAGAAAACACAGATACGCAGTATTTT
CASSESGTENTDTQYF
>TRBV2|TRBD2|TRBJ2-1|few
TGTGCCAGCATGAGGGAGCTAGCGGGGGCTTACAATGAGCAGTTCTTC
CASMRELAGAYNEQFF
>TRBV19|TRBD1|TRBJ1-2|.
TGTGCCAGTAGTGTACAGGGGTTATCGGGCTACACCTTC
CASSVQGLSGYTF
>TRBV7-2|TRBD1|TRBJ1-5|.
TGTGCCAGCAGCTTAGTAGGGCAGGGGGCCGGTTGGTCTCAGCCCCAGCATTTT
CASSLVGQGAGWSQPQHF
>TRBV28|TRBD2|TRBJ2-7|.
TGTGCCAGCAGTTCGCGACTAGCGGCCTCCTACGAGCAGTACTTC
CASSSRLAASYEQYF
>TRBV1|.|TRBJ2-7|.
TGCGGGGGGGACAGGCGCTACGAGCAGTACTTC
CGGDRRYEQYF
>TRBV29-1|TRBD1|TRBJ1-1|.
TGCAGCGCCGGGACAGTTTTGGACACTGAAGCTTTCTTT
CSAGTVLDTEAFF
>TRBV11-2|.|TRBJ1-4|.
TGTGCCAGCAGCTTACAGGGGGAAAAACTGTTTTTT
CASSLQGEKLFF
>TRBV19|TRBD1|TRBJ1-5|.
TGTGCCAGTAGTACTACCCCGCAGGGGGCTGGCAATCAGCCCCAGCATTTT
CASSTTPQGAGNQPQHF
>TRBV5-4|TRBD1|TRBJ2-2|.
TGTGCCAGCAGCCCCCCAGGGGGCAACACCGGGGAGCTGTTTTTT
CASSPPGGNTGELFF
>TRBV16|.|TRBJ1-5|.
TGTGCCAGCAGCCTGGGACAACTCAATCAGCCCCAGCATTTT
CASSLGQLNQPQHF
>TRBV2|.|TRBJ1-2|.
TGTGCCAGCACTGCCGGGACACATAACTATGGCTACACCTTC
CASTAGTHNYGYTF
>TRBV9|.|TRBJ1-5|.
TGTGCCAGCAGCGTCGACGGGTTAAGCAATCAGCCCCAGCATTTT
CASSVDGLSNQPQHF
>TRBV14|.|TRBJ1-1|.
TGTGCCAGCAGCCTGGCACGGAACACTGAAGCTTTCTTT
CASSLARNTEAFF
>TRBV24-1|TRBD1|TRBJ2-2|.
TGTGCCACCAGTGACACCACCAACCCTGACAGGGGCCCCGGGGAGCTGTTTTTT
CATSDTTNPDRGPGELFF
>TRBV7-3|TRBD2|TRBJ2-1|.
TGTGCCAGCAGCTTAAAACTAGCGGGGGGTAGCGGTGAGCAGTTCTTC
CASSLKLAGGSGEQFF
>TRBV11-3|TRBD1|TRBJ2-1|.
TGTGCCAGCAGCCGACAGGGGTCTTACAATGAGCAGTTCTTC
CASSRQGSYNEQFF
>TRBV19|.|TRBJ1-1|.
TGTGCCAGTAGTCAGGGTTCATACACTGAAGCTTTCTTT
CASSQGSYTEAFF
>TRBV7-9|.|TRBJ1-2|.
TGTGCCAGCAGCTTAACAGGGATGGTAAATGGCTACACCTTC
CASSLTGMVNGYTF
>TRBV19|TRBD1|TRBJ1-6|once
TGTGCCAGTAAGTCTTCCGGGACAGGGGGCCTCCATTCACCCCTCCACTTT
CASKSSGTGGLHSPLHF
>TRBV28|TRBD1|TRBJ1-4|.
TGTGCCAGCAGTTTGCAGACAGGGCAGGGAGAAAAACTGTTTTTT
CASSLQTGQGEKLFF
>TRBV11-2|.|TRBJ1-6|once
TGTGCCAGCAGCTCGACCGGGACTGGGAATTCACCCCTCCACTTT
CASSSTGTGNSPLHF
>TRBV6-5|TRBD1|TRBJ2-7|.
TGTGCCAGCAGTTACTCGGGCCTCAGGGGGACCTACGAGCAGTACTTC
CASSYSGLRGTYEQYF
>TRBV28|.|TRBJ2-7|.
TGTGCCAGCAGTTTGGGAGGACTCTACGAGCAGTACTTC
CASSLGGLYEQYF
>TRBV19|.|TRBJ1-3|.
TGTGCCAGTAGTATAATGGGCAGGGGCACCTCTGGAAACACCATATATTTT
CASSIMGRGTSGNTIYF
>TRBV5-4|.|TRBJ1-1|.
TGTGCCAGCAGCCCGGGACTGCAGAACACTGAAGCTTTCTTT
CASSPGLQNTEAFF
>TRBV19|TRBD1|TRBJ1-5|.
TGTGCCAGTAGTAAGACAGGGGTAAACCCCCGGGCAGGTCAGCCCCAGCATTTT
CASSKTGVNPRAGQPQHF
>TRBV10-2|TRBD2|TRBJ2-7|.
TGCGCCAGCAGTTCGAGCGGGGGGGCAGCATACGAGCAGTACTTC
CASSSSGGAAYEQYF
>TRBV5-1|.|TRBJ2-7|.
TGCGCCAGCAGCCCGCGGACAACTTACGAGCAGTACTTC
CASSPRTTYEQYF
>TRBV12-3/TRBV12-4|.|TRBJ1-2|.
TGTGCCAGCACCTTGACAGTCCTGGATGGCTACACCTTC
CASTLTVLDGYTF
>TRBV5-5|.|TRBJ1-3|.
TGTGCCAGCAGCTTGGAGGCGGTCGCTTCTGGAAACACCATATATTTT
CASSLEAVASGNTIYF
>TRBV2|.|TRBJ1-4|.
TGTGCCAGCAGAGAAGGGGGGAGGGAAAAACTGTTTTTT
CASREGGREKLFF
>TRBV10-1|.|TRBJ1-1|.
TGCGCCAGCAGTGAACAGGACCGCGGAACTGAAGCTTTCTTT
CASSEQDRGTEAFF
>TRBV6-6|.|TRBJ1-1|.
TGTGCCAGCAGTTACTCGACAAGCGGTGAAGCTTTCTTT
CASSYSTSGEAFF
>TRBV20-1|.|TRBJ1-2|.
TGCAGTGGTACCGCCCAGGGCGGCTACACCTTC
CSGTAQGGYTF
>TRBV18|.|TRBJ2-6|.
TGTGCCAGCTCACTATCGCCCACCGGGTTTGGGGCCAACGTCCTGACTTTC
CASSLSPTGFGANVLTF
>TRBV7-9|.|TRBJ1-1|few
TGTGCCAGCAGCTTAGCAACAGACGAAGCTTTCTTT
CASSLATDEAFF